These T cell receptor beta chains were read from a single sample in a study of post-analysis software for immune sequencing data. TCRdb re-derived calls from the PCR reads in MiXCR, one entry per CDR3 protein. This sample has under 900,000 distinct CDR3 sequences, with approximately 57% found just once. Sequencing used blood. These receptors were obtained from a girl aged 10-17 years with multiple sclerosis. Each CDR3 is given with its conserved first and last residue. The D gene is left open where the match is weak. Expanded clones are given a class, and other clones once, few, many or no size at all.

CDR3: CASNFLLLAGGPVQFF; DNA: TGTGCCAGCAATTTTTTATTACTAGCGGGGGGGCCTGTGCAGTTCTTC; J: TRBJ2-1; length: 16; D: TRBD2; size: -; V: TRBV27
CDR3: CSVPTLENTEAFF; DNA: TGCAGCGTCCCGACCCTTGAGAACACTGAAGCTTTCTTT; J: TRBJ1-1; length: 13; D: -; size: -; V: TRBV29-1
CDR3: CASSSRQGGSVNYGYTF; DNA: TGTGCCAGCAGCTCCCGACAGGGGGGATCGGTGAACTATGGCTACACCTTC; J: TRBJ1-2; length: 17; D: TRBD1; size: -; V: TRBV7-9
CDR3: CASSPTATDTGYTF; DNA: TGTGCCAGCTCACCAACCGCGACAGATACTGGCTACACCTTC; J: TRBJ1-2; length: 14; D: -; size: -; V: TRBV18
CDR3: CATSDTGAGRPDTQYF; DNA: TGTGCCACCAGTGATACAGGAGCGGGGAGACCAGATACGCAGTATTTT; J: TRBJ2-3; length: 16; D: TRBD2; size: few; V: TRBV24-1
CDR3: CATNKDTQYF; DNA: TGTGCCACCAATAAGGATACGCAGTATTTT; J: TRBJ2-3; length: 10; D: -; size: few; V: TRBV27
CDR3: CASRVNSGRNTDTQYF; DNA: TGTGCCAGCAGGGTAAATAGCGGGAGGAACACAGATACGCAGTATTTT; J: TRBJ2-3; length: 16; D: TRBD2; size: -; V: TRBV6-1
CDR3: CASSLGDFLSTDTQYF; DNA: TGTGCCAGCAGCTTAGGGGACTTCCTTAGCACAGATACGCAGTATTTT; J: TRBJ2-3; length: 16; D: -; size: -; V: TRBV7-6
CDR3: CSARGLAGETQYF; DNA: TGCAGTGCTAGGGGTCTAGCGGGAGAGACCCAGTACTTC; J: TRBJ2-5; length: 13; D: TRBD2; size: many; V: TRBV20-1
CDR3: CSAPRQGDGYTF; DNA: TGCAGTGCTCCCCGACAGGGGGATGGCTACACCTTC; J: TRBJ1-2; length: 12; D: TRBD1; size: -; V: TRBV20-1
CDR3: CSARSGTTSTDTQYF; DNA: TGCAGTGCTAGATCCGGAACAACTAGCACAGATACGCAGTATTTT; J: TRBJ2-3; length: 15; D: -; size: once; V: TRBV20-1